This T cell receptor beta chain was found in a study of molecular identifiers for immune sequencing clone quantification. From the PCR reads, TCRdb called clonotypes with MiXCR, one entry per CDR3 protein. The sample has around 480,000 distinct CDR3 sequences, less than 30% seen once. Many counts were recorded for this clonotype. This CDR3 spans 18 amino acids. V gave up 1 base and J gave up 2 bases; unmatched junction bases: 9. CDR1 is SEHNR and CDR2 is FQNEAQ in the germline V gene (reference sequence). The clonotype comes from a human donor in good health. Some libraries in this study had Jurkat cell RNA spiked in. Sequenced sample: naive CD8+ T cells from blood, with Jurkat cell RNA spiked in. Sample subset: FACS-sorted CD8+CD4-CCR7+CD45RA+ naive T cells. The chain recombines TRBV7-9 with TRBJ2-5, with TRBD2 matching over 11 bases. The CDR3 loop reads CASSLGASGGQIQETQYF. CDR3 in DNA: TGTGCCAGCAGCTTAGGGGCTAGCGGGGGGCAAATTCAAGAGACCCAGTACTTC.